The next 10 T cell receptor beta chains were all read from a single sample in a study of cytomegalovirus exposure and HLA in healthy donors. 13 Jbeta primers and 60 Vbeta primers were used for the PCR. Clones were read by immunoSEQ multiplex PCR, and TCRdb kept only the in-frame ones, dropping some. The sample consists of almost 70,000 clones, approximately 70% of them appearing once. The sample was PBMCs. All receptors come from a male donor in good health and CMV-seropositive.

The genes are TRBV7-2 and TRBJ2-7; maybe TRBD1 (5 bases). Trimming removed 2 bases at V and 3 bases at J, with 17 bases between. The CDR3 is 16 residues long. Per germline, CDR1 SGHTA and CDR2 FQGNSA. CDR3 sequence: CASSLNSQGKGYEQYF. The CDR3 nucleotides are TGTGCCAGCAGCTTAAATTCGCAGGGAAAGGGCTACGAGCAGTACTTC.

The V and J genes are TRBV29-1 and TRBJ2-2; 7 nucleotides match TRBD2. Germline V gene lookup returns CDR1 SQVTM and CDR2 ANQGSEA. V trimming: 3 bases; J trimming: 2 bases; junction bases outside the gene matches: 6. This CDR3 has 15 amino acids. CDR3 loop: CSVDGPGGNTGELFF. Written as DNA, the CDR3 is TGCAGCGTTGATGGGCCGGGAGGCAACACCGGGGAGCTGTTTTTT.

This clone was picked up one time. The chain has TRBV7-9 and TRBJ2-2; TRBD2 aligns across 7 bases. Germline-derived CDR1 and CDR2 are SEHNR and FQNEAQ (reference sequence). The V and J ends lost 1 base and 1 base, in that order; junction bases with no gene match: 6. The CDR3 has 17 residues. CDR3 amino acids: CASSLGGLAENTGELFF. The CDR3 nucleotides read TGTGCCAGCAGCTTAGGTGGGCTAGCGGAGAACACCGGGGAGCTGTTTTTT. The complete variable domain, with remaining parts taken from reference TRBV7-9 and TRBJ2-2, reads DTGVSQNPRHKITKRGQNVTFRCDPISEHNRLYWYRQTLGQGPEFLTYFQNEAQLEKSRLLSDRFSAERPKGSFSTLEIQRTEQGDSAMYLCASSLGGLAENTGELFFGEGSRLTVL.

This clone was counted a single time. Here the CDR3 DNA reads TGTGCCAGTAGTATTTGGCTGATGGAGACCCAGTACTTC. This encodes CASSIWLMETQYF. This sequence joins TRBV19 and TRBJ2-5; D gene unclear. Trimming removed 3 bases from V and 5 bases from J, with 10 bases in between. CDR1 is LNHDA and CDR2 is SQIVND in the germline V gene (reference sequence). This CDR3 contains 13 residues.

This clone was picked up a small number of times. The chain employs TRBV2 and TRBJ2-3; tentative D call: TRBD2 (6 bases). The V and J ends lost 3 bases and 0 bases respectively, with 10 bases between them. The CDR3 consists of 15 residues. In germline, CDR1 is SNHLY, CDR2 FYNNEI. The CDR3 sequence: CASSDSGLSTDTQYF. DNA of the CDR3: TGTGCCAGCAGTGATAGCGGTCTTAGCACAGATACGCAGTATTTT. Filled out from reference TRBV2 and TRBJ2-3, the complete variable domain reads EPEVTQTPSHQVTQMGQEVILRCVPISNHLYFYWYRQILGQKVEFLVSFYNNEISEKSEIFDDQFSVERPDGSNFTLKIRSTKLEDSAMYFCASSDSGLSTDTQYFGPGTRLTVL.

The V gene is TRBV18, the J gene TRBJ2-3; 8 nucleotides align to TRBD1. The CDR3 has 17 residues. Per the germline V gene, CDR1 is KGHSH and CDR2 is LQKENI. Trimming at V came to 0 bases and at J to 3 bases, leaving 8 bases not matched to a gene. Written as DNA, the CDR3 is TGTGCCAGCTCACCACCGAGAATAGGACAGGGTACAGATACGCAGTATTTT. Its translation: CASSPPRIGQGTDTQYF.

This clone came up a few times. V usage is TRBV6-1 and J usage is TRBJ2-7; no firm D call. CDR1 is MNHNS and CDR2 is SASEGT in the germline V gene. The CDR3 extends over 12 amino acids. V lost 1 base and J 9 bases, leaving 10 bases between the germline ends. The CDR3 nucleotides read TGTGCCAGCAGTGAAGTGAGGCTTACGCAGTACTTC. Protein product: CASSEVRLTQYF.

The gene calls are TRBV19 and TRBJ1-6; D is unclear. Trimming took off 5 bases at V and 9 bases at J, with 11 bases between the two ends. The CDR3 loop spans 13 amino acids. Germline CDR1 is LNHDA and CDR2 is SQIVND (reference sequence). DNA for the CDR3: TGTGCCAGTAGTGATCGGGGAGGTTCACCCCTCCACTTT. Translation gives CASSDRGGSPLHF.

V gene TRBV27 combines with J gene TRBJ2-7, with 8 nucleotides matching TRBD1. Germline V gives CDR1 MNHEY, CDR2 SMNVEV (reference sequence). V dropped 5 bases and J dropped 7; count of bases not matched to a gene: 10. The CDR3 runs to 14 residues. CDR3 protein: CASSHRTGPREQYF. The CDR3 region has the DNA TGTGCCAGCAGTCACAGGACAGGGCCTCGGGAGCAGTACTTC.

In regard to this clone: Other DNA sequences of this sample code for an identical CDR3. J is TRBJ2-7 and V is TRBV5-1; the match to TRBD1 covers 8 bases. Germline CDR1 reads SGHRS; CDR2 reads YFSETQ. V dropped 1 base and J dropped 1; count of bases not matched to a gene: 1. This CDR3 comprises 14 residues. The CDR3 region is CASSLRQGSYEQYF. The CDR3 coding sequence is TGCGCCAGCAGCTTGAGACAGGGGTCCTACGAGCAGTACTTC.